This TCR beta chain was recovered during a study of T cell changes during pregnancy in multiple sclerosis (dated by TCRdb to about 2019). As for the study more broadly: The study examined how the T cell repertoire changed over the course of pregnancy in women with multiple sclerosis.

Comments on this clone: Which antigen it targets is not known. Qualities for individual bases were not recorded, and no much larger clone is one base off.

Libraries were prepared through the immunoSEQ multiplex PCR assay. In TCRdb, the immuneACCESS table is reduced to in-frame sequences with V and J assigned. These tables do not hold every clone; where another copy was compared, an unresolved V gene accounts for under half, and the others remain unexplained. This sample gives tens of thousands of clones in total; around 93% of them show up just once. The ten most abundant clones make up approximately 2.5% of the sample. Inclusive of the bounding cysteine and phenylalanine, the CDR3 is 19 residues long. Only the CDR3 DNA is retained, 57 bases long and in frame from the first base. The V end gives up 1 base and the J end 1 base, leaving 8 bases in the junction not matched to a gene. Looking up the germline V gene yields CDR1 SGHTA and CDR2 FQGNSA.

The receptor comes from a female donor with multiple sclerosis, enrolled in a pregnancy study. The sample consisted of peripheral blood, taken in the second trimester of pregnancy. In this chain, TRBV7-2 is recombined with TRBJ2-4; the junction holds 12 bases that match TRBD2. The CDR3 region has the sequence CASSLGPSGGAGAKNIQYF. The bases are TGTGCCAGCAGCTTAGGTCCTAGCGGGGGGGCCGGGGCCAAAAACATTCAGTACTTC.